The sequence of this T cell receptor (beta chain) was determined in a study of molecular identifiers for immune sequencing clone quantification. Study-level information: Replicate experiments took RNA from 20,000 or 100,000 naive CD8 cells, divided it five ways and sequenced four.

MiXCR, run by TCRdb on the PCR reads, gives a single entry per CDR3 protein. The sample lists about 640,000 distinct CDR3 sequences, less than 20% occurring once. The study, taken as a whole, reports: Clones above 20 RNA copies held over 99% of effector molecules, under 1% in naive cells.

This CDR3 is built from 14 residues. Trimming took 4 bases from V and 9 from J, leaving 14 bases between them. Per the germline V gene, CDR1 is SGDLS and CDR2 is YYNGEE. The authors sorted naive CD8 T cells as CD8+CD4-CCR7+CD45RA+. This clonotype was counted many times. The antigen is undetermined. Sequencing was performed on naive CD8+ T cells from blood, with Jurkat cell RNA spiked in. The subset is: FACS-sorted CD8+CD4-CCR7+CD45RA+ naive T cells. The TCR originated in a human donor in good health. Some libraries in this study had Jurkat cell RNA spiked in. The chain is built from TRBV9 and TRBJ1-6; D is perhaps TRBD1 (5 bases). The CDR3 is CASSPGGGFSPLHF. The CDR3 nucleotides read TGTGCCAGCAGCCCCGGGGGGGGATTTTCACCCCTCCACTTT.